The clone carrying this TCR beta chain was detected ten times or more. No antigen is known for it. These data originate in a study of T cells in Graves' hyperthyroidism and ophthalmopathy. General study points: Separating ophthalmopathy from stable hyperthyroidism was achieved by a 13 V-J model.

RNA transcripts were the template for amplifying TCR beta CDR3 regions. During a first-round RT-PCR of the TCR CDR3, the HTBI primer set was used. TCRdb recomputed calls from the multiplex PCR reads with MiXCR, one row per CDR3 protein. This sample carries 190,000 or so distinct CDR3 sequences, approximately 20% of them seen once, and the ten largest clones take about two fifths. The definition of stable Graves' hyperthyroidism was no ophthalmopathy progression within 18 months. Those patients with uncontrolled infection, other autoimmune disease, pregnancy or lactation were excluded. Diagnosis relied on clinical symptoms, serum thyroxine and TRAb, thyroid ultrasound and orbital computed tomography. The material sequenced was blood. The sequence was obtained from a man in his forties with Graves' hyperthyroidism.

The CDR3: CASSIEDSRNTEAFF. CDR3 in DNA: TGCGCCAGCAGCATAGAGGACAGCAGGAACACTGAAGCTTTCTTT. The chain couples TRBV5-1 to TRBJ1-1; D may be TRBD1 (6 bases). Germline CDR1 SGHRS, CDR2 YFSETQ. V lost 4 bases and J 1 base, leaving 14 bases between the germline ends. The CDR3 has 15 amino acids.